Listed below are T cell receptor beta chains from one sample, sequenced in a study of blood T cell repertoires in COVID-19. This table comes from immunoSEQ multiplex PCR, and its TCRdb copy is limited to in-frame clones, with some not included. The data hold more than 300,000 clones, with about 90% observed a single time. The sequenced sample was peripheral blood. The receptor source for this set is a man between 18 and 29 years old who had recovered from COVID-19. Each CDR3 is given with its conserved first and last residue. D genes are given only for firm matches. Size values are once, few and many counts, or a class for expanded clones, and some rows have none.

>TRBJ1-2|TRBD1|TRBV6-6|.
CASSYLGQGEGYGYTF
TGTGCCAGCAGTTACCTGGGACAGGGAGAAGGCTATGGCTACACCTTC
>TRBJ2-1|TRBD1|TRBV5-1|once
CASSLAGQGMGNEQFF
TGCGCCAGCAGCTTGGCGGGACAGGGAATGGGCAATGAGCAGTTCTTC
>TRBJ2-1|TRBD2|TRBV15|.
CATSRTSGLTYNEQFF
TGTGCCACCAGCAGGACTAGCGGCCTGACCTACAATGAGCAGTTCTTC
>TRBJ1-1|TRBD1|TRBV18|.
CASQEQGRTEAFF
TGTGCCAGCCAAGAACAGGGGCGGACTGAAGCTTTCTTT
>TRBJ1-5|.|TRBV6-2/TRBV6-3|.
CASSYAGEQPQHF
TGTGCCAGCAGTTACGCGGGGGAGCAGCCCCAGCATTTT
>TRBJ2-7|.|TRBV7-7|.
CASSLGYGGAYEQYF
TGTGCTAGCAGCTTAGGATACGGGGGTGCGTACGAGCAGTACTTC
>TRBJ2-3|TRBD2|TRBV10-3|.
CAIKSREGRLTDTQYF
TGTGCCATCAAATCCCGGGAGGGCCGGCTCACAGATACGCAGTATTTT
>TRBJ1-6|TRBD1|TRBV6-5|.
CASSYIGTGRSPLHF
TGTGCCAGCAGTTATATCGGGACAGGGCGATCACCCCTCCACTTT
>TRBJ2-1|TRBD1|TRBV19|.
CASSIRTGSTYNEQFF
TGTGCCAGTAGTATCAGGACAGGGTCGACCTACAATGAGCAGTTCTTC
>TRBJ1-1|.|TRBV23-1|.
CASKRGNLSEAFF
TGCGCCAGCAAACGGGGGAATCTTTCTGAAGCTTTCTTT
>TRBJ1-1|.|TRBV7-8|.
CASSFGGTNTEAFF
TGTGCCAGCAGCTTTGGAGGGACGAACACTGAAGCTTTCTTT
>TRBJ2-7|TRBD1|TRBV7-9|.
CASSLGGTGVDYEQYF
TGTGCCAGCAGCTTGGGTGGGACAGGGGTGGACTACGAGCAGTACTTC
>TRBJ1-3|.|TRBV10-3|.
CAISGVPRGSGNTIYF
TGTGCCATCAGTGGGGTCCCCCGGGGCTCTGGAAACACCATATATTTT
>TRBJ2-7|TRBD2|TRBV7-6|.
CASSLSGGWEQYF
TGTGCCAGCAGCTTGTCGGGAGGTTGGGAGCAGTACTTC
>TRBJ2-2|TRBD2|TRBV7-3|.
CASSPWTSNAGELFF
TGTGCCAGCAGCCCGTGGACTAGCAACGCCGGGGAGCTGTTTTTT
>TRBJ2-7|TRBD1|TRBV10-3|.
CAITVTGGSFNEQYF
TGTGCCATCACTGTGACAGGGGGCAGTTTCAACGAGCAGTACTTC
>TRBJ2-5|TRBD2|TRBV3-1/TRBV3-2|.
CASSPGTSGTLLQETQYF
TGTGCCAGCAGCCCCGGGACTAGCGGGACCTTGTTACAAGAGACCCAGTACTTC
>TRBJ2-4|TRBD2|TRBV2|.
CASRARASGGAADIQYF
TGTGCCAGCAGGGCCCGGGCTAGCGGGGGGGCCGCGGACATTCAGTACTTC
>TRBJ1-2|.|TRBV19|.
CASSIGRARALHGYTF
TGTGCCAGTAGTATAGGTCGGGCCAGGGCCCTCCATGGCTACACCTTC
>TRBJ2-1|TRBD2|TRBV7-2|.
CASSLTSGNYNEQFF
TGTGCCAGCAGCTTAACTAGCGGTAACTACAATGAGCAGTTCTTC
>TRBJ2-1|.|TRBV5-4|.
CASSLIGEGLGGEQFF
TGTGCCAGCAGCTTGATCGGTGAGGGGTTAGGGGGTGAGCAGTTCTTC
>TRBJ2-2|TRBD2|TRBV19|few
CASSPSGRATGELFF
TGTGCCAGTAGCCCTAGCGGGAGGGCCACCGGGGAGCTGTTTTTT
>TRBJ2-2|.|TRBV11-2|.
CASTARAALTGELFF
TGTGCCAGCACCGCGAGGGCAGCTCTCACCGGGGAGCTGTTTTTT
>TRBJ1-2|.|TRBV2|.
CASSRAGELGGYTF
TGTGCCAGCAGTCGGGCAGGGGAGTTGGGTGGCTACACCTTC
>TRBJ2-3|TRBD2|TRBV5-4|.
CASSSGLAGGKDTQYF
TGTGCCAGCAGCTCCGGACTAGCGGGGGGGAAGGATACGCAGTATTTT
>TRBJ1-4|TRBD1|TRBV18|.
CASSRTGASEKLFF
TGTGCCAGCTCACGGACAGGGGCGAGTGAAAAACTGTTTTTT
>TRBJ2-7|TRBD1|TRBV29-1|.
CSVSWDRGYEQYF
TGCAGCGTTTCGTGGGACAGGGGTTACGAGCAGTACTTC
>TRBJ1-5|.|TRBV30|.
CAWSEPRQPQHF
TGTGCCTGGAGTGAACCCAGGCAGCCCCAGCATTTT
>TRBJ2-7|TRBD2|TRBV7-8|.
CASSLVRASGSSYEQYF
TGTGCCAGCAGCTTAGTTCGCGCTAGCGGGAGCTCCTACGAGCAGTACTTC
>TRBJ1-2|.|TRBV10-2|.
CASSEFDGVAGYTF
TGCGCCAGCAGTGAGTTCGATGGAGTTGCTGGCTACACCTTC
>TRBJ1-2|.|TRBV9|.
CASSQGGGGYTF
TGTGCCAGCTCTCAGGGCGGTGGTGGCTACACCTTC
>TRBJ2-1|.|TRBV27|.
CASSLAIYNEQFF
TGTGCCAGCTCGCTAGCAATTTACAATGAGCAGTTCTTC
>TRBJ1-1|TRBD1|TRBV25-1|.
CASSDIGTALNTEAFF
TGTGCCAGCAGTGACATCGGGACAGCATTGAACACTGAAGCTTTCTTT
>TRBJ1-2|TRBD1|TRBV27|.
CASRSPLRTGSYSYTF
TGTGCCAGCAGATCTCCTCTGCGGACAGGTTCCTATAGCTACACCTTC
>TRBJ1-1|.|TRBV4-3|.
CASSQDQGSTEAFF
TGCGCCAGCAGCCAAGATCAGGGGAGCACTGAAGCTTTCTTT
>TRBJ1-1|.|TRBV7-8|.
CASSLSYTEAFF
TGTGCCAGCAGCCTATCGTACACTGAAGCTTTCTTT
>TRBJ1-2|.|TRBV6-6|.
CASSYSGTQYGYTF
TGTGCCAGCAGTTACTCGGGGACACAATATGGCTACACCTTC
>TRBJ2-3|TRBD2|TRBV7-2|.
CASSLAWREVTDTQYF
TGTGCCAGCAGCTTAGCGTGGCGGGAGGTCACAGATACGCAGTATTTT
>TRBJ2-5|TRBD1|TRBV2|once
CASSGGGQGETQYF
TGTGCCAGCAGTGGAGGCGGACAGGGAGAGACCCAGTACTTC
>TRBJ2-1|TRBD2|TRBV9|.
CASSVVGGGGNEQFF
TGTGCCAGCAGCGTAGTAGGCGGCGGGGGCAATGAGCAGTTCTTC
>TRBJ1-6|TRBD1|TRBV11-1|.
CASSSGDRDWTPLHF
TGTGCCAGCAGCTCAGGGGACAGGGATTGGACACCCCTCCACTTT
>TRBJ1-5|TRBD1|TRBV19|.
CASSRDREPSQPQHF
TGTGCCAGTAGTAGGGACAGGGAACCCAGTCAGCCCCAGCATTTT